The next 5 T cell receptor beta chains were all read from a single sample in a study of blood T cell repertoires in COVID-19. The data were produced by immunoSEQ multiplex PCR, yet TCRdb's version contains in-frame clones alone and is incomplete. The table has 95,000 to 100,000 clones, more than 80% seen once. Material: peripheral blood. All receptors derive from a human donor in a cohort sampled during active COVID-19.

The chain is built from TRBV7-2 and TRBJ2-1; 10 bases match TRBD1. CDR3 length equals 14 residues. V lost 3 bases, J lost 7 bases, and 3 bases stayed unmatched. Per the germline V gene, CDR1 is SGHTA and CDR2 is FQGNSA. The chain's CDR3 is CASSFRQGANEQFF. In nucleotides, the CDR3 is TGTGCCAGCAGCTTTAGACAGGGGGCAAATGAGCAGTTCTTC. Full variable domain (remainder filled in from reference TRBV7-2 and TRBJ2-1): GAGVSQSPSNKVTEKGKDVELRCDPISGHTALYWYRQSLGQGLEFLIYFQGNSAPDKSGLPSDRFSAERTGGSVSTLTIQRTQQEDSAVYLCASSFRQGANEQFFGPGTRLTVL.

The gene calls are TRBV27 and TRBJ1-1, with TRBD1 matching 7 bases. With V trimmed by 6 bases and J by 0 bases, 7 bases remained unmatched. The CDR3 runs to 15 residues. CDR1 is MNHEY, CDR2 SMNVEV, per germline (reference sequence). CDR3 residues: CASSPTGRMNTEAFF. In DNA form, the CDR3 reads TGTGCCAGCAGCCCGACAGGGAGGATGAACACTGAAGCTTTCTTT.

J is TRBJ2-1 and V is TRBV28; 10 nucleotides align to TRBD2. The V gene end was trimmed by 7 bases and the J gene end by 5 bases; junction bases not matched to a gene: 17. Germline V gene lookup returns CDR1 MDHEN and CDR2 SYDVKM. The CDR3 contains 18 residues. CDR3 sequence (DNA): TGTGCCAGCATTTCCCTAGCGGGAGTGTCGCACGGGCACAATGAGCAGTTCTTC. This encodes CASISLAGVSHGHNEQFF.

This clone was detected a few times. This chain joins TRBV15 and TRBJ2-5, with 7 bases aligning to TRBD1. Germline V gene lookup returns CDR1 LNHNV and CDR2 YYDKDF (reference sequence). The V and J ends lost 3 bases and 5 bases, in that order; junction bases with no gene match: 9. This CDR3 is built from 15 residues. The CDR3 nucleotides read TGTGCCACCAGCAGTACAGGGACAGTTTATGAGACCCAGTACTTC. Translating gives CATSSTGTVYETQYF.

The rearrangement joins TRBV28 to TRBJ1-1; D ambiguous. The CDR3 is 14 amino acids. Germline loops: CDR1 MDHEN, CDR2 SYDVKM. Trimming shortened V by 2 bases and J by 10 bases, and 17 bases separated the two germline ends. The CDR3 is CASSLPMTPGGAFF. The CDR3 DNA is TGTGCCAGCAGTTTACCTATGACCCCAGGAGGAGCTTTCTTT. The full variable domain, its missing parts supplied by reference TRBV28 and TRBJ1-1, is DVKVTQSSRYLVKRTGEKVFLECVQDMDHENMFWYRQDPGLGLRLIYFSYDVKMKEKGDIPEGYSVSREKKERFSLILESASTNQTSMYLCASSLPMTPGGAFFGQGTRLTVV.